Below, 15 T cell receptor beta chains from the same sample are listed, as sequenced in a study of beta chain features in type 1 diabetes. Expressed TCRB transcripts were sequenced, since all the RNA that had been isolated was reverse transcribed. The repertoire was sequenced with immunoSEQ multiplex PCR; TCRdb's copy has only in-frame clones and lacks some. This table holds hundreds of thousands of clones, around an eighth found once. General study points: When Type 1 diabetes patients were examined, their TCRB CDR3s proved moderately but significantly shorter in all four CD4+ subsets.

No antigen has been identified for these receptors. The sample taken for sequencing was naive CD4+ T cells from blood. The receptor source for this set is a man between 18 and 29 years old with type 1 diabetes.

This clone turned up a few times. The chain uses TRBV29-1 and TRBJ1-1; perhaps TRBD1 as D (6 bases). The CDR3 has 13 residues. Trimming took 6 bases from V and 1 from J, leaving 12 bases between them. Germline CDR1 SQVTM, CDR2 ANQGSEA. The CDR3 DNA is TGCAGCGTCGGGGACATCTGGAACACTGAAGCTTTCTTT. Translation: CSVGDIWNTEAFF.

In DNA form, the CDR3 reads TGTGCCATCAGTGTCGAGGGAAGCAATCAGCCCCAGCATTTT. Protein sequence: CAISVEGSNQPQHF. The rearrangement uses TRBV10-3 and TRBJ1-5, with unresolved D. The CDR3 contains 14 residues. CDR1 and CDR2 from the germline V gene are ENHRY and SYGVKD. The V end lost 4 bases, the J end lost 1 base, and 8 bases lay between the germline ends.

This clone turned up a few times. The rearrangement uses TRBV11-1 and TRBJ2-1, with TRBD2 matching over 11 bases. With V trimmed by 9 bases and J by 5 bases, 3 bases remained unmatched. This CDR3 contains 13 residues. The germline V gene encodes CDR1 SGHAT and CDR2 FQDESV (reference sequence). CDR3 DNA sequence: TGTGCCAGTAGCGGGAGGGCGGACAATGAGCAGTTCTTC. It specifies CASSGRADNEQFF.

J is TRBJ2-3 and V is TRBV6-1, with a possible D match to TRBD2 (6 bases). This CDR3 contains 15 residues. Trimming pared 2 bases from V and 3 bases from J, leaving 12 bases between. Germline loops: CDR1 MNHNS, CDR2 SASEGT. CDR3 sequence reads: CASSESGRRTDTQYF. In nucleotides, the CDR3 is TGTGCCAGCAGTGAATCCGGGAGACGGACAGATACGCAGTATTTT.

The chain links TRBV30 to TRBJ2-7; TRBD1 aligns across 7 bases. The ends lost 0 bases at V and 6 bases at J; junction bases unmatched: 2. This CDR3 is 12 amino acids long. The germline V gene has CDR1 GTSNPN and CDR2 SVGIG (reference sequence). The CDR3 reads CAWSVGGPEQYF. CDR3 DNA: TGTGCCTGGAGTGTAGGGGGCCCCGAGCAGTACTTC. Supplemented by reference TRBV30 and TRBJ2-7, the full variable domain reads SQTIHQWPATLVQPVGSPLSLECTVEGTSNPNLYWYRQAAGRGLQLLFYSVGIGQISSEVPQNLSASRPQDRQFILSSKKLLLSDSGFYLCAWSVGGPEQYFGPGTRLTVT.

V is TRBV2 and J is TRBJ1-2; D is undetermined. This CDR3 spans 12 amino acids. CDR1 and CDR2 (germline): SNHLY, FYNNEI. The germline V and J ends were trimmed by 7 bases and 4 bases, with 10 bases remaining between them. CDR3 DNA: TGTGCCAGCACCGGGGTGTTCTATGGCTACACCTTC. Translation gives CASTGVFYGYTF.

As concerns this clone: The sample has other DNA sequences that encode this CDR3 too. The CDR3 here is CATSRDGSYEQYF. CDR3 bases: TGTGCCACCAGCAGGGACGGCTCCTACGAGCAGTACTTC. The rearrangement links TRBV15 to TRBJ2-7, with D uncertain. There are 13 residues in the CDR3. With 3 bases removed from V and 0 bases from J, the gap between germline ends came to 6 bases. CDR1 and CDR2 (germline): LNHNV, YYDKDF (reference sequence).

For this clone: The sample contains more than one DNA sequence encoding this CDR3. This chain links TRBV7-2 with TRBJ2-7; D is undetermined. Germline values: CDR1 SGHTA, CDR2 FQGNSA. With 2 bases removed from V and 2 bases from J, the gap between germline ends came to 7 bases. CDR3 size: 13 residues. This chain's CDR3 is CASSLSGTYEQYF. CDR3 coding DNA: TGTGCCAGCAGCTTATCTGGGACCTACGAGCAGTACTTC.

As regards this clone: Different DNA sequences within this sample yield the same CDR3. This chain connects TRBV9 to TRBJ2-1; 8 nucleotides align to TRBD2. CDR1 and CDR2 from the germline V gene are SGDLS and YYNGEE. The length of the CDR3 is 15 residues. Unmatched junction bases numbered 1, after V lost 0 bases and J lost 2 bases. The CDR3 is CASSVASGPYNEQFF. DNA for the CDR3: TGTGCCAGCAGCGTAGCTAGCGGGCCCTACAATGAGCAGTTCTTC. The whole variable domain, remainder taken from reference TRBV9 and TRBJ2-1, is DSGVTQTPKHLITATGQRVTLRCSPRSGDLSVYWYQQSLDQGLQFLIQYYNGEERAKGNILERFSAQQFPDLHSELNLSSLELGDSALYFCASSVASGPYNEQFFGPGTRLTVL.

This clone was counted only a few times. The rearrangement links TRBV5-4 to TRBJ2-5; 8 bases map to TRBD2. V shed 4 bases, J shed 0 bases, and the junction held 5 bases outside the gene matches. Germline CDR1 SGHNT, CDR2 YYREEE (reference sequence). The CDR3 contains 15 residues. The CDR3 coding sequence is TGTGCCAGCAGCCCCCCGGGAGGGAACCAAGAGACCCAGTACTTC. Its protein is CASSPPGGNQETQYF. Filled out from reference TRBV5-4 and TRBJ2-5, the complete variable domain reads ETGVTQSPTHLIKTRGQQVTLRCSSQSGHNTVSWYQQALGQGPQFIFQYYREEENGRGNFPPRFSGLQFPNYSSELNVNALELDDSALYLCASSPPGGNQETQYFGPGTRLLVL.

V and J are TRBV7-9 and TRBJ2-3; the D gene is possibly TRBD2 (6 bases). The germline CDR1 and CDR2 sequences are SEHNR and FQNEAQ (reference sequence). The CDR3 has 15 amino acids. Trimming pared 5 bases from V and 0 bases from J, leaving 12 bases between. CDR3: CASSPSGSSTDTQYF. CDR3 nucleotide sequence: TGTGCCAGCAGCCCGAGCGGGTCTAGCACAGATACGCAGTATTTT.

J is TRBJ1-1 and V is TRBV30; D gene ambiguous. The CDR3 consists of 13 residues. In germline, CDR1 is GTSNPN, CDR2 SVGIG (reference sequence). V was pared by 1 base and J by 11 bases, with 17 bases between. In nucleotides, the CDR3 is TGTGCCTGGAGTGGCCAGCGGAGAGGGCCGGCTTTCTTT. Residues: CAWSGQRRGPAFF.

The V and J genes are TRBV7-9 and TRBJ1-5; possibly TRBD1 for D (5 bases). The CDR3 consists of 15 residues. Germline V CDR1 and CDR2: SEHNR, FQNEAQ (reference sequence). Between the trimmed V and J ends, which lost 3 bases and 3 bases, there was a span of 12 bases. The CDR3 nucleotides are TGTGCCAGCAGCTTCGGGACTCATTCCAATCAGCCCCAGCATTTT. Translation gives CASSFGTHSNQPQHF.

A few counts support this clone. The chain carries TRBV6-4 and TRBJ1-2; D ambiguous. The V gene's germline CDR1 is MRHNA and CDR2 SNTAGT. Trimming removed 3 bases from V and 5 bases from J, with 7 bases in between. The CDR3 consists of 12 residues. In DNA form, the CDR3 reads TGTGCCAGCAGTGAAGGGAGTTATGGCTACACCTTC. Its translation: CASSEGSYGYTF.

A few counts support this clone. J is TRBJ2-1 and V is TRBV5-1; unclear D gene. Germline V CDR1 and CDR2: SGHRS, YFSETQ. With 0 bases removed from V and 5 bases from J, the gap between germline ends came to 3 bases. The CDR3 totals 12 residues. Written as DNA, the CDR3 is TGCGCCAGCAGCTTGGTCAACAATGAGCAGTTCTTC. Translated: CASSLVNNEQFF.